These 17 T cell receptor beta chains share one sample of origin, sequenced in a study of HIV-infected children after antiretroviral therapy interruption. A 3' RACE protocol on RNA, with unique molecular identifiers, produced the TCR library. TCRdb ran MiXCR on the 3' RACE reads and lists one entry per CDR3 protein. Here the sample spans about 89,000 distinct CDR3 sequences, 6% to 8.5% being singletons. Stated treatment: PENTA 11 planned treatment interruption arm or continuous ART arm. The specimen was CD45RA+ CD4+ T cells from PBMCs, pooled from several time points, collected from a donor given antiretroviral therapy, either interrupted or continuous. Regarding subset: naive CD4+ CD45RA+ CD45RO- T cells. The source is a pool of human donors with HIV.

This clonotype came up many times. V gene TRBV6-2 or TRBV6-3 combines with J gene TRBJ1-4; D unresolved. Per germline, CDR1 MNHEY and CDR2 SVGEGT. The V and J ends lost 0 bases and 1 base respectively, with 15 bases between them. This CDR3 has 18 amino acids. As DNA, the CDR3 is TGTGCCAGCAGTTACTCGGGCCCACAAGTCGGAACTAATGAAAAACTGTTTTTT. Amino acid sequence: CASSYSGPQVGTNEKLFF.

Turning to this clonotype: It may be a read error: a sequence one base away is much more abundant. This chain links TRBV29-1 with TRBJ2-7; D not certain. Germline V gene data show CDR1 as SQVTM and CDR2 as ANQGSEA. CDR3 length: 13 amino acids. With 6 bases removed from V and 0 bases from J, the gap between germline ends came to 12 bases. The CDR3, as DNA: TGCAGCGTCCGAAAGGGTTCCTCCTACGAGCAGTACTTC. Translating it yields CSVRKGSSYEQYF.

This clonotype was detected ten times or more. The chain uses TRBV13 and TRBJ2-7, with D possibly matching TRBD1 (6 bases). CDR1 is PRHDT and CDR2 is FYEKMQ in the germline V gene (reference sequence). Trimming took off 5 bases at V and 7 bases at J, with 15 bases between the two ends. This CDR3 spans 13 amino acids. In DNA form, the CDR3 reads TGTGCCAGCAGCCCAGGGGCCACGACAGAGCAGTACTTC. Translation gives CASSPGATTEQYF.

The J gene is TRBJ2-2, the V gene TRBV6-2 or TRBV6-3, with D hard to call. The V end lost 3 bases, the J end lost 2 bases, and 10 bases lay between the germline ends. CDR3 size: 15 residues. The germline gives CDR1 MNHEY, CDR2 SVGEGT. The DNA of the CDR3 is TGTGCCAGCAGTTATGGCCTACTTAACACCGGGGAGCTGTTTTTT. Protein product: CASSYGLLNTGELFF.

This clonotype came up many times. The V call is TRBV6-6, the J call TRBJ1-2; D unclear. CDR1 and CDR2 (germline): MNHNY, SVGAGI (reference sequence). V shed 3 bases and J shed 4 bases, with 9 bases lying between them. The CDR3 is 13 amino acids. The CDR3 DNA reads as TGTGCCAGCAGTTATGAGGAGCGCTATGGCTACACCTTC. This codes for CASSYEERYGYTF.

This clonotype has a count of ten or more. The V gene is TRBV6-5, the J gene TRBJ1-1; no clear D gene. Trimming removed 6 bases at V and 3 bases at J, with 11 bases between. CDR1 MNHEY and CDR2 SVGAGI come from the germline V gene. CDR3 length: 13 residues. CDR3 coding DNA: TGTGCCAGCAGCAACGGCAGGCACACTGAAGCTTTCTTT. Translation: CASSNGRHTEAFF.

The V gene is TRBV20-1, the J gene TRBJ1-5; D gene uncertain. Trimming took 4 bases from V and 2 from J, leaving 9 bases between them. CDR1 is DFQATT, CDR2 SNEGSKA, per germline (reference sequence). CDR3 length equals 13 residues. CDR3 bases: TGCAGTGCTACCGGAGGTGGCAATCAGCCCCAGCATTTT. Translating it yields CSATGGGNQPQHF.

The rearrangement links TRBV28 to TRBJ2-3, with TRBD2 identical over 7 bases. The germline V gene has CDR1 MDHEN and CDR2 SYDVKM. The CDR3 loop spans 17 amino acids. After removal of 5 bases from V and 2 bases from J, the junction contained 13 bases not matched to a gene. The CDR3 coding sequence is TGTGCCAGCAGTCCTCCTCCACCGGGGGGTTCCACAGATACGCAGTATTTT. It translates to CASSPPPPGGSTDTQYF.

In its sample, this clonotype ranks as medium-sized (0.01 to 0.1%). The chain recombines TRBV12-3 or TRBV12-4 with TRBJ2-1; D is ambiguous. The CDR3 spans 17 residues. Deletions cut 6 bases from V and 7 bases from J, with 25 bases between. The CDR3 reads CASSRATGPPPRNEQFF. The CDR3, as DNA: TGTGCCAGCAGCCGAGCGACCGGGCCTCCACCCAGGAATGAGCAGTTCTTC.

This clonotype has only a few counts. The chain joins TRBV10-3 to TRBJ2-1, with TRBD2 matching 7 bases. This CDR3 region has 13 residues. The germline CDR1 and CDR2 sequences are ENHRY and SYGVKD. With V trimmed by 0 bases and J by 9 bases, 2 bases remained unmatched. CDR3 in amino acids: CAISESSGVEQFF. The CDR3 bases are TGTGCCATCAGTGAGTCGAGCGGGGTTGAGCAGTTCTTC.

This chain connects TRBV12-3 or TRBV12-4 to TRBJ2-2; TRBD1 agrees at 10 bases. Trimming took 7 bases from V and 3 from J; bases not matched to a gene: 5. CDR3 length equals 15 residues. The chain's CDR3 is CASIRQGADTGELFF. CDR3 in DNA: TGTGCCAGCATTCGACAGGGGGCCGACACCGGGGAGCTGTTTTTT.

This clonotype was seen repeatedly, ten times or more. The J gene is TRBJ1-6, the V gene TRBV20-1; tentative D call: TRBD1 (6 bases). V dropped 0 bases and J dropped 0 bases, with 9 bases sitting between them. In germline, CDR1 is DFQATT, CDR2 SNEGSKA (reference sequence). The CDR3 consists of 16 residues. The CDR3 is CSARDRGSSYNSPLHF. The CDR3 coding sequence is TGCAGTGCTAGAGATAGGGGGAGCTCCTATAATTCACCCCTCCACTTT.

This clonotype showed up many times. The chain uses TRBV11-3 and TRBJ2-7; 13 nucleotides line up with TRBD2. The CDR3 contains 15 residues. V lost 6 bases, J lost 3 bases, and 5 bases stayed unmatched. The V gene's germline CDR1 is SGHNT and CDR2 YENEEA. CDR3 in DNA: TGTGCCAGCAGGTATGGGACTAGCGGGATCTACGAGCAGTACTTC. This encodes CASRYGTSGIYEQYF.

This clonotype was detected ten times or more. The chain links TRBV4-2 to TRBJ2-7, with a possible D match to TRBD1 (6 bases). Germline CDR1 reads LGHNA; CDR2 reads YNFKEQ. The CDR3 extends over 18 amino acids. The V and J ends lost 1 base and 3 bases respectively, with 22 bases between them. CDR3 sequence: CASSQASITGSSDYEQYF. CDR3 nucleotides: TGTGCCAGCAGCCAAGCCTCAATTACAGGGAGTAGTGACTACGAGCAGTACTTC.

This clonotype was counted ten times or more. One junction end disagrees with the germline gene, perhaps due to a read error. The chain joins TRBV12-3 or TRBV12-4 to TRBJ2-3; 8 bases fit TRBD2. The CDR3 covers 15 residues. The DNA of the CDR3 is TGTGCCAGCAGTCTAGCGGGCCTTTACACAGATACGCAGTATTTT. Translated: CASSLAGLYTDTQYF.

The chain couples TRBV7-9 to TRBJ2-7; 11 bases fit TRBD2. With V trimmed by 5 bases and J by 7 bases, 10 bases remained unmatched. Germline assignment: CDR1 SEHNR and CDR2 FQNEAQ (reference sequence). The CDR3 is 15 residues long. In DNA, the CDR3 is TGTGCCAGCAGCCCTGTAGCGGGGGGGCCTTGGGAGCAGTACTTC. It codes for CASSPVAGGPWEQYF. Variable domain in full (rest from reference TRBV7-9 and TRBJ2-7): DTGVSQNPRHKITKRGQNVTFRCDPISEHNRLYWYRQTLGQGPEFLTYFQNEAQLEKSRLLSDRFSAERPKGSFSTLEIQRTEQGDSAMYLCASSPVAGGPWEQYFGPGTRLTVT.

This clonotype has more than one count but fewer than ten. The rearrangement links TRBV27 to TRBJ2-3; D gene uncertain. V was clipped by 3 bases and J by 3 bases, with 10 bases between them. This CDR3 has 14 amino acids. Germline V gene data show CDR1 as MNHEY and CDR2 as SMNVEV (reference sequence). CDR3 sequence (DNA): TGTGCCAGCAGTTTGTCGAAGGGAACAGATACGCAGTATTTT. Its protein is CASSLSKGTDTQYF.